This TCR beta chain originates from a study of technical replicates of blood from a handful of donors. The repertoire was sequenced with immunoSEQ multiplex PCR; TCRdb's copy has only in-frame clones and lacks some. The data show 35,000 to 50,000 clones, 90% to 97% seen once. The sequenced sample was T cells isolated from PBMCs. This TCR was sampled from a human donor in good health.

In DNA, the CDR3 is TGCGCCAGCACACGACAGAACACCGGGGAGCTGTTTTTT. This translates into CASTRQNTGELFF. This chain connects TRBV4-1 to TRBJ2-2, with unresolved D. Trimming stripped 7 bases from V and 1 base from J, with 7 bases between. This CDR3 comprises 13 residues. From germline, CDR1 is MGHRA and CDR2 YSYEKL.